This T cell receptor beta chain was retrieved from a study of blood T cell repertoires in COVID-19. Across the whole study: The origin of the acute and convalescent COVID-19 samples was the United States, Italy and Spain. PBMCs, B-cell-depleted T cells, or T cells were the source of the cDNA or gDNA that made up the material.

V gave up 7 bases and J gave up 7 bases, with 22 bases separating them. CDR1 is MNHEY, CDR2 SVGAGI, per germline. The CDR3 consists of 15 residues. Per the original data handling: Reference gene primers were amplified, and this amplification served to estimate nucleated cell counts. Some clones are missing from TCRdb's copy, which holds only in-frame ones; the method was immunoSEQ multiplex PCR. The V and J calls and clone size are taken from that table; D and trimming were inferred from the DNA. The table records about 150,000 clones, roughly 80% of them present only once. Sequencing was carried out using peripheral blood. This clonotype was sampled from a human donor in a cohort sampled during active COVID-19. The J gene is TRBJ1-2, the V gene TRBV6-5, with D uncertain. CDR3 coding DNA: TGTGCCAGCACCCCCCTCCGACTCGAAGGCGGTGGCTACACCTTC. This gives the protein CASTPLRLEGGGYTF.